This T cell receptor (beta chain) emerged from a study of regulatory T cells in long-lasting Graves disease. Sequencing libraries for TCR beta were prepared with iRepertoire HTBI primers and Arm-PCR of CDR3 regions. TCRdb ran MiXCR on the multiplex PCR reads and lists one entry per CDR3 protein. Counted here are some 500,000 distinct CDR3 sequences, less than 15% occurring once; the ten biggest clones make up roughly a tenth. V gave up 2 bases and J gave up 8 bases; unmatched junction bases: 13. The germline V gene has CDR1 MNHEY and CDR2 SVGAGI. There are 16 residues in the CDR3. Noted time point: newly diagnosed GD, antithyroid drugs for less than 3 months. RNA from PBMCs was the source of the TCR library. Of note for this clonotype: What it binds is not known.

General observations from the study: Persistent disease favored TRBV28, TRBJ1-2 and TRBJ2-5. TCR diversity was lower in persistent Graves' patients (versus newly diagnosed ones).

The same sample was also used in a study of T cells in Graves' hyperthyroidism and ophthalmopathy. That report notes: Blood samples included most of the expanded thyroid clonotypes exceeding 0.001.

The receptor was derived from a man aged 25-40 years with Graves disease. This material consisted of peripheral blood mononuclear cells (PBMCs), taken at new diagnosis, from a patient treated with antithyroid drugs. The rearrangement uses TRBV6-5 and TRBJ1-2; TRBD1 matches at 8 bases. CDR3: CASSYLLRDRSQGYTF. CDR3 sequence (DNA): TGTGCCAGCAGTTACCTACTCCGGGACAGGTCGCAAGGCTACACCTTC.